This TCR beta chain was identified in a study of lymphopenia after photon versus proton radiotherapy. The table came from immunoSEQ multiplex PCR; TCRdb's copy has only in-frame clones and leaves some out. The table includes 25,000 to 30,000 clones, 83% detected once. This clone turned up a few times. Antigen unknown. The ends were cut back, 6 bases at V and 1 base at J, with 16 bases in the middle. CDR1 and CDR2 (germline): SQVTM, ANQGSEA. This CDR3 is built from 14 residues. Whole-study results and caveats: Post-nadir diversity loss with photons came from oligoclonal expansion, particularly CD8+ Temra cells. Proton therapy kept repertoires fairly stable, unlike photons, which gained effector/memory cells.

This material consisted of peripheral blood, taken from a patient treated with photon-based radiotherapy. The V call is TRBV29-1, the J call TRBJ2-7, with D tentatively TRBD2 (6 bases). This clonotype was sampled from a woman aged 45-60 years with pancreatic cancer. The chain's CDR3 is CSVITGDSSYEQYF. The CDR3 region has the DNA TGCAGCGTCATCACCGGGGACTCATCCTACGAGCAGTACTTC.